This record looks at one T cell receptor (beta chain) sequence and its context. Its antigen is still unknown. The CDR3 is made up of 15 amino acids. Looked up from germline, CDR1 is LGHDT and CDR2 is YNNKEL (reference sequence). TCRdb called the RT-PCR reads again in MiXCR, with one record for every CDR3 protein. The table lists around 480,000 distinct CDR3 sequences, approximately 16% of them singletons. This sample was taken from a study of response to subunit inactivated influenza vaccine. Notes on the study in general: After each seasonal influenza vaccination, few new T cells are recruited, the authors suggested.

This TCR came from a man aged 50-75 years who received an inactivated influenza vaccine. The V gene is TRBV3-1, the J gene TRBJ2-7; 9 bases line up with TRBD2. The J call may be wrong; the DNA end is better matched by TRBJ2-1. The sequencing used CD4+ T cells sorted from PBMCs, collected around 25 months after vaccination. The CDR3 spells CASSQARGGAFEQFF. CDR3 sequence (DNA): TGTGCCAGCAGCCAAGCTCGCGGGGGGGCTTTTGAGCAGTTCTTC.